This TCR beta chain is from a study of identical twins. TCRdb ran MiXCR on the 5' RACE reads and lists one entry per CDR3 protein. In the table there are about 490,000 distinct CDR3 sequences, 13% to 15% of which are singletons. This clonotype has a handful of counts. The germline V and J ends were trimmed by 6 bases and 4 bases, with 12 bases remaining between them. The CDR3 is 13 amino acids. Looked up from germline, CDR1 is MNHEY and CDR2 is SVGEGT. This sample was also put to use in a study of yellow fever vaccine responses in identical twins.

Specimen: CD4+ T cells sorted from blood. The rearrangement uses TRBV6-2 or TRBV6-3 and TRBJ1-2; D may be TRBD1 (6 bases). This clonotype was obtained from a woman younger than 35 in good health. The CDR3 DNA sequence: TGTGCCAGCAGCTACAGGGTGAGCTATGGCTACACCTTC. Amino acid sequence: CASSYRVSYGYTF.